The clone carrying this T cell receptor beta chain was recorded a few times. This sample was taken from a study of blood T cell repertoires in COVID-19. Whole-study context: T cells, B-cell-depleted T cells, or PBMCs provided the cDNA or gDNA that served as material.

Some clones are missing from TCRdb's copy, which holds only in-frame ones; the method was immunoSEQ multiplex PCR. This table holds approximately 94,000 clones, more than 80% found once. V gave up 6 bases and J gave up 4 bases, with 16 bases separating them. This CDR3 has 14 residues. Per the germline V gene, CDR1 is SGHAT and CDR2 is FQNNGV. This clonotype was obtained from a human donor in a cohort sampled during active COVID-19. The rearrangement uses TRBV11-2 and TRBJ2-7; D may be TRBD1 (5 bases). The sequenced sample was peripheral blood. The CDR3 here is CASSLTTEKYEQYF. CDR3 nucleotides: TGTGCCAGCAGTCTCACGACAGAGAAGTACGAGCAGTACTTC.